This TCR beta chain derives from a study of beta chain features in type 1 diabetes (dated by TCRdb to between 2017 and 2018). In terms of the full investigation: Mean age, gender distribution, total cell number and subset yield were not different between patients and healthy donors. Across all samples, roughly 110,000,000 sorted cells were examined, and cell number per subset correlated strongly with RNA yield. The study compared the TCRB repertoires of sorted circulating CD4+ T cell subsets in recently diagnosed type 1 diabetes patients with those in matched healthy donors. Regulatory and stem cell-like memory subsets were obtained from only 8 patients and roughly eight healthy donors, while naive and central memory subsets were obtained from all 30 or so donors.

From cysteine to phenylalanine, the CDR3 is 17 amino acids long. This entry keeps only the CDR3 DNA: 51 bases, framed from base 1. Here V drops 4 bases and J drops 10 bases, and the junction holds 18 bases not matched to any gene. CDR1 and CDR2 are read off the germline V gene (reference sequence) as MNHEY and SMNVEV. Overall study results and their limits: Naive, central memory and regulatory TCRB repertoires appeared to be more alike among patients than among healthy donors. PCR might favor shorter templates, but patient and control samples were amplified and corrected together, so any skew would affect both groups equally. In all four CD4+ subsets, TCRB CDR3 length was moderately but significantly shorter in type 1 diabetes patients. Only small numbers of individuals were included in the HLA sub-analyses, which left unresolved whether HLA type had any influence on TCRB rearrangement. Because cDNA rather than genomic DNA was sequenced, highly expressing activated cells could have been over-represented, although no difference in activation and CD3 levels was found between groups. Fewer insertions and more nucleotide deletions at VDJ recombination sites were observed in patients with type 1 diabetes, implying thymic rearrangement abnormalities.

Each donor gave one peripheral blood draw, approximately 100 mL on average, collected into heparinised tubes. A BD FACSAria II was used to sort naive, central memory, regulatory and stem cell-like memory CD4+ T cells with a panel that included CD45RO, CCR7, CD25, CD127, CD95 and CD27. All sorted populations exceeded 95% purity. PBMCs were separated immediately by Lymphoprep density gradient centrifugation and were stained directly, without being cultured. To minimize batch effects, samples were stained and sorted in pairs, one healthy donor with one patient per experiment. All of the isolated RNA was reverse transcribed with the High Capacity cDNA Reverse Transcription Kit, so expressed TCRB transcripts were sequenced. Deep immunoSEQ sequencing was applied to naive, central memory and regulatory T cell samples, giving an average of roughly 3.5 million total reads per sample. Sorted cells were lysed in RLT buffer, and RNA was extracted using DNase-treated RNeasy Micro or Mini kits according to cell number. To prevent cross-contamination, each cell subset was processed individually, whereas patient and healthy donor samples were processed jointly. The immunoSEQ multiplex PCR was used to amplify TCRB sequences from cDNA, generating 87-bp fragments that spanned the CDR3 region. Sequencing of the amplicons was done on the Illumina HiSeq platform. Turning to the authors' computational methods: PCR bias was corrected computationally using synthetic template baselines, and reads within Hamming distance 2 were collapsed, with unmergeable singletons discarded. Reads were aligned against IMGT to assign V, D and J genes, CDR3 length and insertions or deletions at six rearrangement sites. Clonotype counts were normalized to sorted cell number within each subset before computing true diversity and Gini coefficients with the tcR R package. The overlap coefficient, calculated on TCRB nucleotide sequences, was used to quantify repertoire sharing. As a proxy for the pre-selection repertoire, out-of-frame TCRB sequences from naive cells were analyzed. Held by TCRdb, this immuneACCESS table contains in-frame sequences only and omits some clones. Under half of the omission traces to an unresolved V gene where checked; the cause of the rest is unknown. D and trimming come from the DNA, and the V and J calls and clone size come from that table. This sample has 280,000 or so clones in its table, and roughly 15% of those were observed once. The ten biggest clones cover approximately 0.015% of the sample.

This clone occurred a few times. Its cognate antigen has yet to be identified. No much larger clone exists at a distance of one base, and base qualities are not known. Sequencing was carried out using naive CD4+ T cells from blood. In light of the paper, this sample's cell subset or site label describes: true naive CD4+ T cells. The TCR was taken from a young man with type 1 diabetes. The chain was built from TRBV27 and TRBJ2-2; 7 of the junction bases match TRBD1. The nucleotide sequence reads as follows: TGTGCCAGCAGTTATAGGGGGCCACTCAGGGTTATCAAGGAGCTGTTTTTT. This encodes CASSYRGPLRVIKELFF.